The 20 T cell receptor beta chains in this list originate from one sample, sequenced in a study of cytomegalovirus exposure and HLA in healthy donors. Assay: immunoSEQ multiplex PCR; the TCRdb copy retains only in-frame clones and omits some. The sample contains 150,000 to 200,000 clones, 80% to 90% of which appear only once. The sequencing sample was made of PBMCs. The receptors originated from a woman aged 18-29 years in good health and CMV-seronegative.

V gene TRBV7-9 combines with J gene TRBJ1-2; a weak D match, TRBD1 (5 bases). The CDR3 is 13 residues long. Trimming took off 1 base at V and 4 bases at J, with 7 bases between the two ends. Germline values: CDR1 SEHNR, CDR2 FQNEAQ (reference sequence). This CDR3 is CASSLGTIYGYTF. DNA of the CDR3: TGTGCCAGCAGCTTAGGGACAATCTATGGCTACACCTTC.

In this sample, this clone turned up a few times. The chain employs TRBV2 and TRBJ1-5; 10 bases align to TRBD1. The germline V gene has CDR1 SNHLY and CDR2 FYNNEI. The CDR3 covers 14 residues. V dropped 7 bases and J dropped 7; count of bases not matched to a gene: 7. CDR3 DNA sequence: TGTGCCAGCAAGGGGACAGGGGAAGAACAGCCCCAGCATTTT. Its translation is CASKGTGEEQPQHF.

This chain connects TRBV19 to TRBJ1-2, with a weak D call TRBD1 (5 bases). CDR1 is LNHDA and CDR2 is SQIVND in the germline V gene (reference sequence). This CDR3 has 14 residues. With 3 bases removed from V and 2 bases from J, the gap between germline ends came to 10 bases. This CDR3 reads CASSITDRNYGYTF. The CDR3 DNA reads TGTGCCAGTAGTATCACCGACAGAAACTATGGCTACACCTTC.

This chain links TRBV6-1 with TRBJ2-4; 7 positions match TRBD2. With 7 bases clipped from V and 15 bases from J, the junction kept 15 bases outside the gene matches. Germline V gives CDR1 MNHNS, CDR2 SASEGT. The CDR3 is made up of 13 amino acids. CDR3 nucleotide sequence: TGTGCCAGCAAGTTTAGTGGGGGGGAAGGCTGGTACTTC. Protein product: CASKFSGGEGWYF.

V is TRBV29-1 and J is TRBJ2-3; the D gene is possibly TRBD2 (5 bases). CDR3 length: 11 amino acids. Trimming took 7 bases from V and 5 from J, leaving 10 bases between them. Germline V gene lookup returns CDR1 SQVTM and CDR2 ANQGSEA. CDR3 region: CSAPGVDTQYF. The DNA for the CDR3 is TGCAGCGCCCCCGGGGTAGATACGCAGTATTTT.

The CDR3, as DNA: TGTGCCAGCAGCAAGGGCACAGGGAGCTATGGCTACACCTTC. Translating gives CASSKGTGSYGYTF. The V and J genes are TRBV5-8 and TRBJ1-2, with D perhaps matching TRBD1 (6 bases). Germline lookup yields CDR1 SGHTS and CDR2 YDEGEE. This CDR3 comprises 14 residues. With 4 bases removed from V and 4 bases from J, the gap between germline ends came to 14 bases.

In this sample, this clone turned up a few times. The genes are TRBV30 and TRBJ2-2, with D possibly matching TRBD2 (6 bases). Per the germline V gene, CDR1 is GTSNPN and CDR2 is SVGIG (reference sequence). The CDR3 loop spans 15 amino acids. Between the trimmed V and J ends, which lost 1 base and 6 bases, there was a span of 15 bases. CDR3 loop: CAWSGGLASAGELFF. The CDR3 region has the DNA TGTGCCTGGAGTGGTGGGCTAGCGTCGGCCGGGGAGCTGTTTTTT.

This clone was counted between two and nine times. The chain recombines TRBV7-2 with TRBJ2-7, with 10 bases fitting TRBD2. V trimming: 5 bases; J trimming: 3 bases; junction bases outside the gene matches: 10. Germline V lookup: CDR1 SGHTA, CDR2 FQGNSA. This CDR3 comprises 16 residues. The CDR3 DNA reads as TGTGCCAGCAGCCTTACCGGGACTAGCGTAATCTACGAGCAGTACTTC. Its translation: CASSLTGTSVIYEQYF.

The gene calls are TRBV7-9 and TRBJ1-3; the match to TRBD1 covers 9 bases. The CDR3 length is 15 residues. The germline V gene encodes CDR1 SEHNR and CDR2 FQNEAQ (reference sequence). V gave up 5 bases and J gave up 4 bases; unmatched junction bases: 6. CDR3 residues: CASSVDRGWGNTIYF. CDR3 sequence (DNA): TGTGCCAGCAGCGTGGACAGGGGTTGGGGAAACACCATATATTTT.

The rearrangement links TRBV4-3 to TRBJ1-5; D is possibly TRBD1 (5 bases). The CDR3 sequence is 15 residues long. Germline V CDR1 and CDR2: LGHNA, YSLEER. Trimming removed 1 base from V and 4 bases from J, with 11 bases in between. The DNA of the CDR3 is TGCGCCAGCAGCCAAGTAAATGGGGGGAATCAGCCCCAGCATTTT. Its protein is CASSQVNGGNQPQHF.

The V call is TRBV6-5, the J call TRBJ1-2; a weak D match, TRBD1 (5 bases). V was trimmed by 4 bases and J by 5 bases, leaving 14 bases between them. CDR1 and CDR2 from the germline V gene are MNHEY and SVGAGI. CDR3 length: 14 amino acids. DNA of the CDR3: TGTGCCAGCAGTTTTGCAGGGCCTTTATATGGCTACACCTTC. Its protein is CASSFAGPLYGYTF.

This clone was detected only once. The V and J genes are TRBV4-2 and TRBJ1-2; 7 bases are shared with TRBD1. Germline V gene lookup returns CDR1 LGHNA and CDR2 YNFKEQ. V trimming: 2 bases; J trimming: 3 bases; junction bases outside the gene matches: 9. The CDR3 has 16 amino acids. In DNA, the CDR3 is TGTGCCAGCAGCCAAACCAGGACAGGTTTAGACTATGGCTACACCTTC. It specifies CASSQTRTGLDYGYTF.

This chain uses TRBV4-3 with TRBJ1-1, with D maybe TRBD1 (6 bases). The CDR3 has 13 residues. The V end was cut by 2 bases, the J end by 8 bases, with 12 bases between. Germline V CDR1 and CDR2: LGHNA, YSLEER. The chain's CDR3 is CASSQIVGQEAFF. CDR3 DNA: TGCGCCAGCAGCCAAATAGTCGGACAGGAAGCTTTCTTT.

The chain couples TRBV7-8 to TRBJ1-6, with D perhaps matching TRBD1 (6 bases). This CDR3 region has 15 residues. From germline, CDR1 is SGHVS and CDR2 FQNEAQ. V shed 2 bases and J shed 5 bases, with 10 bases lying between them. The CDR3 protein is CASSLTRDNNSPLHF. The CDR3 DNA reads TGTGCCAGCAGCTTAACCCGGGACAATAATTCACCCCTCCACTTT.

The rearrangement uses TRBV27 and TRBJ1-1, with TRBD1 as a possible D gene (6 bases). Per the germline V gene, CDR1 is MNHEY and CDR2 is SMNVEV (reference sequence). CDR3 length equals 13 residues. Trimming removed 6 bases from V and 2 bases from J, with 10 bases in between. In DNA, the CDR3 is TGTGCCAGCAGACAGGGTTTAAACACTGAAGCTTTCTTT. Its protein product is CASRQGLNTEAFF.

The CDR3 sequence: CASSSSRRQGTNEKLFF. CDR3 coding DNA: TGTGCCAGCAGCTCATCCCGCAGACAGGGGACTAATGAAAAACTGTTTTTT. The chain is built from TRBV7-2 and TRBJ1-4; 8 nucleotides line up with TRBD1. From germline, CDR1 is SGHTA and CDR2 FQGNSA. This CDR3 has 17 amino acids. The trim removed 4 bases at V and 2 bases at J, leaving 9 bases unmatched.

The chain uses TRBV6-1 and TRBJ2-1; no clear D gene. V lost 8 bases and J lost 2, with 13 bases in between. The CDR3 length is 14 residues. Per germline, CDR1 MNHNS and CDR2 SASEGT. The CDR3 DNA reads TGTGCCAGCGCGGCTCGGGTGACCTACAATGAGCAGTTCTTC. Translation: CASAARVTYNEQFF.

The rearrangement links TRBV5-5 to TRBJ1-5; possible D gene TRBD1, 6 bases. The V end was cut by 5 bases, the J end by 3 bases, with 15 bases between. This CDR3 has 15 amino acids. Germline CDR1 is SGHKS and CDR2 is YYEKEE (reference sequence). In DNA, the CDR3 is TGTGCCAGCAGTTCCAACGACAGGTACAATCAGCCCCAGCATTTT. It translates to CASSSNDRYNQPQHF.

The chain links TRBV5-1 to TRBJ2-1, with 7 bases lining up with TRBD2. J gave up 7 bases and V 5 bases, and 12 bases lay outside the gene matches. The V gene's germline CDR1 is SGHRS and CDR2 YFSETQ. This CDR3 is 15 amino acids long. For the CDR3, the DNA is TGCGCCAGCAGAGTCGGAAGCGGGACTGGTAATGAGCAGTTCTTC. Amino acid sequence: CASRVGSGTGNEQFF.

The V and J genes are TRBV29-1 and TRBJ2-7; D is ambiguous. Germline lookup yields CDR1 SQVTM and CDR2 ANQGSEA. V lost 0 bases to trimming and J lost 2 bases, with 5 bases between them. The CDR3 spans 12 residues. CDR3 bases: TGCAGCGTTGAAGAGGCAGCCTACGAGCAGTACTTC. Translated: CSVEEAAYEQYF.